A single sample is the source of the 17 T cell receptor beta chains below, sequenced in a study of control samples from healthy donors and cancer patients. Data came from immunoSEQ multiplex PCR; TCRdb stores just in-frame clones and leaves some out. The table has about 170,000 clones, approximately 90% seen once. Sequenced: blood. Receptor source: a man aged 30 to 45 in good health.

The chain links TRBV28 to TRBJ1-5; maybe TRBD1 (5 bases). From germline, CDR1 is MDHEN and CDR2 SYDVKM. The CDR3 sequence is 14 residues long. The ends were cut back, 0 bases at V and 4 bases at J, with 7 bases in the middle. DNA for the CDR3: TGTGCCAGCAGTTTATGGGGGGATAATCAGCCCCAGCATTTT. It encodes CASSLWGDNQPQHF.

The CDR3 loop is CASSTLTEAFF. The DNA for the CDR3 is TGTGCCAGCAGTACATTAACTGAAGCTTTCTTT. V gene TRBV12-3 or TRBV12-4 combines with J gene TRBJ1-1, with D unresolved. CDR3 size: 11 residues. Trimming removed 5 bases from V and 5 bases from J, with 6 bases in between.

The rearrangement links TRBV28 to TRBJ1-1; D is unresolved. The CDR3 runs to 13 residues. V dropped 6 bases and J dropped 7 bases, with 15 bases sitting between them. Germline V gene lookup returns CDR1 MDHEN and CDR2 SYDVKM. The CDR3, as DNA: TGTGCCAGCAGAACGAATGCCGCGGGTGAAGCTTTCTTT. This sequence encodes CASRTNAAGEAFF.

This clone was observed once. In nucleotides, the CDR3 is TGCGCCAGCAGCCAAGAGGGACTAGCGGGATCTAACGAGCAGTACTTC. It yields the protein CASSQEGLAGSNEQYF. V and J are TRBV4-3 and TRBJ2-7, with 13 bases aligning to TRBD2. The CDR3 loop spans 16 amino acids. The junction had 4 bases not matched to a gene; V was cut back by 0 bases and J by 5 bases. Germline CDR1 is LGHNA and CDR2 is YSLEER.

Comments on this clone: At the DNA level, this CDR3 is encoded by other sequences in the same sample as well. This chain joins TRBV18 and TRBJ1-1; D uncertain. CDR3 length: 11 residues. From germline, CDR1 is KGHSH and CDR2 LQKENI. Trimming shortened V by 3 bases and J by 1 base, and 0 bases separated the two germline ends. The CDR3 coding sequence is TGTGCCAGCTCACCGAACACTGAAGCTTTCTTT. It codes for CASSPNTEAFF. Supplemented by reference TRBV18 and TRBJ1-1, the full variable domain reads NAGVMQNPRHLVRRRGQEARLRCSPMKGHSHVYWYRQLPEEGLKFMVYLQKENIIDESGMPKERFSAEFPKEGPSILRIQQVVRGDSAAYFCASSPNTEAFFGQGTRLTVV.

This chain connects TRBV2 to TRBJ2-5, with 8 bases matching TRBD2. J was trimmed by 0 bases and V by 4 bases; bases with no gene match: 4. This CDR3 is built from 15 residues. Germline-derived CDR1 and CDR2 are SNHLY and FYNNEI. The DNA of the CDR3 is TGTGCCAGCAGTGCACTAGCGGCGTACCAAGAGACCCAGTACTTC. Residues: CASSALAAYQETQYF.

The chain employs TRBV7-9 and TRBJ2-5; D gene ambiguous. Germline CDR1 is SEHNR and CDR2 is FQNEAQ (reference sequence). V lost 4 bases and J 1 base, leaving 7 bases between the germline ends. The CDR3 runs 13 residues. The CDR3 reads CASSWAVQETQYF. For the CDR3, the DNA is TGTGCCAGCAGCTGGGCCGTCCAAGAGACCCAGTACTTC.

The chain couples TRBV5-1 to TRBJ2-7, with TRBD1 matching over 8 bases. CDR1 is SGHRS and CDR2 is YFSETQ in the germline V gene. The CDR3 covers 15 residues. V gave up 4 bases and J gave up 2 bases; unmatched junction bases: 8. The CDR3 region has the DNA TGCGCCAGCAGCCCTCGGGACAGGAATGCCTACGAGCAGTACTTC. It encodes CASSPRDRNAYEQYF.

This chain connects TRBV6-8 to TRBJ2-1, with TRBD2 matching 13 bases. Losses at the gene ends were 6 bases for V and 8 bases for J; bases not matched to a gene: 13. This CDR3 has 17 residues. Germline V gene data show CDR1 as MNHGY and CDR2 as SAAAGT. CDR3: CASSNGTSGILPDEQFF. CDR3 coding DNA: TGTGCCAGCAGCAATGGGACTAGCGGGATCCTACCCGATGAGCAGTTCTTC.

The gene calls are TRBV5-5 and TRBJ1-5, with 11 bases identical to TRBD1. Trimming cost V 4 bases and J 3 bases; bases outside gene matches: 3. The CDR3 loop spans 15 amino acids. Germline CDR1 SGHKS, CDR2 YYEKEE (reference sequence). The DNA for the CDR3 is TGTGCCAGCAGCCGGACAGGGGGCTTCAATCAGCCCCAGCATTTT. This encodes CASSRTGGFNQPQHF.

A few counts support this clone. The V and J genes are TRBV4-1 and TRBJ2-3; D possibly uses TRBD1 or TRBD2 (5 bases each). CDR1 and CDR2 (germline): MGHRA, YSYEKL. Trimming removed 9 bases at V and 1 base at J, with 14 bases between. The CDR3 totals 14 residues. The CDR3 spells CASMTGTGTDTQYF. The CDR3 nucleotides are TGCGCCAGTATGACCGGGACGGGCACAGATACGCAGTATTTT.

The rearrangement joins TRBV7-6 to TRBJ2-1; 9 nucleotides agree with TRBD2. V lost 1 base and J lost 4; bases outside the gene matches: 5. In germline, CDR1 is SGHVS, CDR2 FNYEAQ. The CDR3 runs to 16 residues. DNA of the CDR3: TGTGCCAGCAGCTTAGGAGCGGCGGGAGGGTACAATGAGCAGTTCTTC. Translating gives CASSLGAAGGYNEQFF.

This clone was observed a single time. This rearrangement joins TRBV11-3 to TRBJ2-7; tentatively, D is TRBD2 (5 bases). The V end was cut by 1 base, the J end by 7 bases, with 14 bases between. This CDR3 contains 14 residues. The germline V gene encodes CDR1 SGHNT and CDR2 YENEEA. The CDR3 sequence is CASSLGGSPLEQYF. The CDR3, as DNA: TGTGCCAGCAGCTTAGGAGGGAGCCCCTTGGAGCAGTACTTC.

The gene calls are TRBV12-3 or TRBV12-4 and TRBJ1-2; D remains ambiguous. The CDR3 runs to 12 residues. V was cut by 6 bases and J by 4 bases, with 9 bases left in between. The CDR3 reads CASRGQVYGYTF. The CDR3 region has the DNA TGTGCCAGCAGAGGGCAGGTCTATGGCTACACCTTC.

This chain joins TRBV24-1 and TRBJ2-1; the D gene is possibly TRBD1 (6 bases). The CDR3 runs 16 residues. In germline, CDR1 is KGHDR, CDR2 SFDVKD. The V and J ends lost 3 bases and 6 bases respectively, with 17 bases between them. The CDR3 region is CATSDAQRQARNEQFF. The CDR3 DNA is TGTGCCACCAGTGATGCCCAAAGACAGGCACGCAATGAGCAGTTCTTC.

The rearrangement uses TRBV2 and TRBJ1-5, with 10 bases lining up with TRBD1. The CDR3 is 14 residues long. Unmatched junction bases numbered 7, after V lost 8 bases and J lost 6 bases. CDR1 SNHLY and CDR2 FYNNEI come from the germline V gene. The DNA for the CDR3 is TGTGCCAGCGGGGGAAGGACAGGGGGTCAGCCCCAGCATTTT. Translated: CASGGRTGGQPQHF.

This rearrangement joins TRBV12-1 to TRBJ2-5; the table's D call of TRBD1 was not tested on the DNA. TRBV12-1 is an annotated pseudogene. CDR3 length equals 15 residues. The chain's CDR3 is CASSSLPGGGETQYF. The CDR3 DNA reads as TGTGCCAGCAGCTCCCTTCCAGGGGGTGGGGAGACCCAGTACTTC.